What follows are 26 T cell receptor beta chains derived from one specimen sequenced in a study of shared clonotypes between healthy human individuals. Assay used: immunoSEQ multiplex PCR; TCRdb lists only in-frame clones, some missing. The sample yields roughly 1 million clones, 70% to 80% seen once. The source material was memory CD4+ T cells from PBMCs. Subset here: CD45RA-negative fraction. These receptor sequences come from a man younger than 35 in good health. Some clones in this sample may be carry-over from other donors' samples.

The sample holds one count of this clone. The V call is TRBV25-1, the J call TRBJ2-3; 7 bases map to TRBD1. The CDR3 extends over 15 amino acids. J was trimmed by 0 bases and V by 5 bases; bases with no gene match: 5. Germline V CDR1 and CDR2: MGHDK, SYGVNS. This CDR3 is CASSNRGSSTDTQYF. DNA for the CDR3: TGTGCCAGCAGTAACAGGGGATCTAGCACAGATACGCAGTATTTT.

CDR3 sequence: CASSLGQGATNEKLFF. CDR3 DNA sequence: TGTGCCAGCTCACTCGGACAGGGTGCAACTAATGAAAAACTGTTTTTT. The chain couples TRBV18 to TRBJ1-4; TRBD1 aligns across 8 bases. The ends lost 4 bases at V and 0 bases at J; junction bases unmatched: 4. The CDR3 consists of 16 residues. The germline gives CDR1 KGHSH, CDR2 LQKENI.

This chain joins TRBV30 and TRBJ2-3, with 10 bases that match TRBD2. Germline CDR1 reads GTSNPN; CDR2 reads SVGIG (reference sequence). The V and J ends lost 5 bases and 3 bases, in that order; junction bases with no gene match: 8. This CDR3 comprises 15 residues. The CDR3 protein is CAWGDSGRTTDTQYF. CDR3 sequence (DNA): TGTGCCTGGGGGGATAGCGGGAGGACGACAGATACGCAGTATTTT.

The rearrangement uses TRBV6-4 and TRBJ1-1; D gene ambiguous. This CDR3 has 14 amino acids. Trimming left V 4 bases short and J 1 base short, with 10 bases between. Germline V gene lookup returns CDR1 MRHNA and CDR2 SNTAGT. The CDR3 is CASSAERGNTEAFF. Written as DNA, the CDR3 is TGTGCCAGCAGTGCAGAACGGGGGAACACTGAAGCTTTCTTT.

This clone has just one count. The V gene is TRBV2, the J gene TRBJ1-1, with D hard to call. The CDR3 is made up of 11 amino acids. The V and J ends lost 6 bases and 8 bases respectively, with 10 bases between them. The germline V gene encodes CDR1 SNHLY and CDR2 FYNNEI. As DNA, the CDR3 is TGTGCCAGCAGAGTGGAGTCCGAAGCTTTCTTT. Protein sequence: CASRVESEAFF.

The chain recombines TRBV5-1 with TRBJ2-2; the match to TRBD2 covers 11 bases. CDR1 is SGHRS, CDR2 YFSETQ, per germline. The CDR3 is 17 amino acids. Unmatched junction bases numbered 6, after V lost 1 base and J lost 4 bases. The CDR3 loop is CASSLTSGSWGTGELFF. CDR3 coding DNA: TGCGCCAGCAGCTTGACTAGCGGGAGTTGGGGCACCGGGGAGCTGTTTTTT.

This sequence joins TRBV2 and TRBJ2-1; D is ambiguous. Germline-derived CDR1 and CDR2 are SNHLY and FYNNEI. The CDR3 runs 14 residues. Trimming took 3 bases from V and 10 from J, leaving 16 bases between them. CDR3 DNA sequence: TGTGCCAGCAGTGATTCCTTGGCCACCGGGGAGCAGTTCTTC. It codes for CASSDSLATGEQFF. The entire variable domain, with the rest obtained from reference TRBV2 and TRBJ2-1, is as follows: EPEVTQTPSHQVTQMGQEVILRCVPISNHLYFYWYRQILGQKVEFLVSFYNNEISEKSEIFDDQFSVERPDGSNFTLKIRSTKLEDSAMYFCASSDSLATGEQFFGPGTRLTVL.

This clone was seen only once. The chain has TRBV18 and TRBJ1-1; the D is unclear. Germline lookup yields CDR1 KGHSH and CDR2 LQKENI. The V end was cut by 3 bases, the J end by 1 base, with 12 bases between. This CDR3 comprises 15 residues. This CDR3 reads CASSPEGRTNTEAFF. In nucleotides, the CDR3 is TGTGCCAGCTCACCCGAAGGACGGACGAACACTGAAGCTTTCTTT.

V usage is TRBV10-2 and J usage is TRBJ1-5, with D tentatively TRBD1 (5 bases). The CDR3 totals 15 residues. Germline V gives CDR1 WSHSY, CDR2 SAAADI. V lost 7 bases to trimming and J lost 2 bases, with 15 bases between them. The CDR3, as DNA: TGCGCCAGCACCCCAGGGAGGGCTGGCAATCAGCCCCAGCATTTT. This translates into CASTPGRAGNQPQHF.

The rearrangement uses TRBV7-2 and TRBJ2-7; 8 nucleotides align to TRBD2. Per germline, CDR1 SGHTA and CDR2 FQGNSA. J was trimmed by 4 bases and V by 1 base; bases with no gene match: 6. The CDR3 has 15 amino acids. The CDR3 DNA follows: TGTGCCAGCAGCTTAGGGGGTAGCGGGATTTACGAGCAGTACTTC. Translated: CASSLGGSGIYEQYF.

This clone occurred once. The gene calls are TRBV10-3 and TRBJ2-5; 10 positions match TRBD2. Unmatched junction bases numbered 11, after V lost 2 bases and J lost 5 bases. Germline assignment: CDR1 ENHRY and CDR2 SYGVKD. CDR3 length: 17 amino acids. CDR3 sequence (DNA): TGTGCCATCAGTGAGGGGAGCGGGAGGGATCGTGGGGAGACCCAGTACTTC. Translated: CAISEGSGRDRGETQYF.

Only a few counts were recorded for this clone. This chain uses TRBV5-1 with TRBJ2-5; D is possibly TRBD2 (6 bases). The V gene's germline CDR1 is SGHRS and CDR2 YFSETQ. The V gene lost 4 bases and the J gene lost 5 bases, with 18 bases spanning the gap. This CDR3 is 15 amino acids long. CDR3 loop: CASSPQGGNGETQYF. In DNA, the CDR3 is TGCGCCAGCAGCCCCCAGGGCGGGAACGGGGAGACCCAGTACTTC. The variable domain in full, with the rest retrieved from reference TRBV5-1 and TRBJ2-5, is KAGVTQTPRYLIKTRGQQVTLSCSPISGHRSVSWYQQTPGQGLQFLFEYFSETQRNKGNFPGRFSGRQFSNSRSEMNVSTLELGDSALYLCASSPQGGNGETQYFGPGTRLLVL.

The chain has TRBV28 and TRBJ1-1, with D possibly being TRBD1 (6 bases). The germline V gene has CDR1 MDHEN and CDR2 SYDVKM. With 4 bases removed from V and 0 bases from J, the gap between germline ends came to 15 bases. CDR3 length equals 16 residues. CDR3 amino acids: CASSSRQVTMNTEAFF. CDR3 nucleotides: TGTGCCAGCAGTTCAAGACAGGTGACCATGAACACTGAAGCTTTCTTT.

V and J are TRBV30 and TRBJ1-4; no definite D call. Deletions cut 6 bases from V and 8 bases from J, with 16 bases between. Germline loops: CDR1 GTSNPN, CDR2 SVGIG (reference sequence). This CDR3 has 13 residues. Here the CDR3 reads CACDGLKGEKLFF. In DNA, the CDR3 is TGTGCCTGTGACGGGCTTAAAGGCGAAAAACTGTTTTTT.

This clone was detected once. The chain has TRBV4-1 and TRBJ1-4; 10 bases are a match to TRBD1. Germline assignment: CDR1 MGHRA and CDR2 YSYEKL. This CDR3 has 19 amino acids. The junction had 11 bases not matched to a gene; V was cut back by 3 bases and J by 1 base. CDR3 amino acids: CASSQGQGTYRLTNEKLFF. The CDR3 nucleotides are TGCGCCAGCAGCCAGGGACAGGGGACCTACCGATTAACTAATGAAAAACTGTTTTTT.

The chain employs TRBV9 and TRBJ2-7; D might be TRBD1 or TRBD2, each matching 5 bases. CDR3 length: 15 amino acids. V was trimmed by 3 bases and J by 6 bases, leaving 19 bases between them. Germline loops: CDR1 SGDLS, CDR2 YYNGEE. For the CDR3, the DNA is TGTGCCAGCAGCGCCGGGGCAGAGCCGGGGCGCGAGCAGTACTTC. Protein sequence: CASSAGAEPGREQYF.

The rearrangement joins TRBV6-1 to TRBJ1-1; D is unclear. V lost 6 bases and J lost 5, with 19 bases in between. This CDR3 comprises 15 residues. The germline V gene encodes CDR1 MNHNS and CDR2 SASEGT. CDR3 coding DNA: TGTGCCAGCAGGGACCAACCTAGCCCGAGGACTGAAGCTTTCTTT. This codes for CASRDQPSPRTEAFF.

This rearrangement joins TRBV11-3 to TRBJ2-1; D is undetermined. Germline V CDR1 and CDR2: SGHNT, YENEEA. Trimming shortened V by 0 bases and J by 11 bases, and 8 bases separated the two germline ends. The CDR3 covers 12 residues. DNA of the CDR3: TGTGCCAGCAGCTTAGAACCCGGCCAGCAGTTCTTC. This translates into CASSLEPGQQFF.

CDR3 DNA sequence: TGTGCCAGCAGCCACCGGGTCAGCGGGAGGGAAGAGACCCAGTACTTC. Encoded protein: CASSHRVSGREETQYF. The rearrangement links TRBV7-3 to TRBJ2-5; 10 positions agree with TRBD2. The germline V gene has CDR1 SGHTA and CDR2 FQGTGA. V lost 5 bases, J lost 3 bases, and 9 bases stayed unmatched. The CDR3 spans 16 residues.

The gene calls are TRBV2 and TRBJ2-1, with D possibly matching TRBD1 (5 bases). The germline CDR1 and CDR2 sequences are SNHLY and FYNNEI. V was pared by 11 bases and J by 0 bases, with 23 bases between. This CDR3 is 17 amino acids long. In DNA form, the CDR3 reads TGTGCCTCCGCCTGGCAGGGCCCAAAGGGCTCCTACAATGAGCAGTTCTTC. Translation gives CASAWQGPKGSYNEQFF.

This chain uses TRBV29-1 with TRBJ2-1; TRBD2 agrees at 11 bases. CDR1 SQVTM and CDR2 ANQGSEA come from the germline V gene. The ends lost 7 bases at V and 3 bases at J; junction bases unmatched: 5. The CDR3 totals 14 residues. The CDR3 region has the DNA TGCAGCGCTGGTCTAGCGGGAGGCTACAATGAGCAGTTCTTC. This sequence encodes CSAGLAGGYNEQFF.

A few counts support this clone. This chain uses TRBV5-1 with TRBJ2-2; possibly TRBD2 for D (5 bases). Trimming stripped 0 bases from V and 1 base from J, with 7 bases between. Germline lookup yields CDR1 SGHRS and CDR2 YFSETQ. The CDR3 loop spans 15 amino acids. CDR3 bases: TGCGCCAGCAGCTTGGTAGCGCAGAACACCGGGGAGCTGTTTTTT. Its protein product is CASSLVAQNTGELFF.

CDR3 amino acids: CASSQAGGTGGEKLFF. CDR3 sequence (DNA): TGTGCCAGCAGCCAAGCGGGCGGTACGGGAGGTGAAAAACTGTTTTTT. The rearrangement joins TRBV4-2 to TRBJ1-4; D is undetermined. Trimming took off 1 base at V and 7 bases at J, with 16 bases between the two ends. Looked up from germline, CDR1 is LGHNA and CDR2 is YNFKEQ. There are 16 residues in the CDR3.

The rearrangement joins TRBV28 to TRBJ1-5, with D possibly TRBD1 on 6 matching bases. CDR3 size: 17 residues. V was clipped by 7 bases and J by 3 bases, with 22 bases between them. Per the germline V gene, CDR1 is MDHEN and CDR2 is SYDVKM. The CDR3 loop reads CASIIGSGGQPNQPQHF. CDR3 nucleotide sequence: TGTGCCAGCATTATCGGATCGGGCGGACAGCCCAATCAGCCCCAGCATTTT.

The chain carries TRBV5-4 and TRBJ2-1; maybe TRBD2 (6 bases). Germline CDR1 and CDR2: SGHNT and YYREEE (reference sequence). CDR3 length: 17 amino acids. V lost 3 bases and J lost 7, with 23 bases in between. CDR3 sequence (DNA): TGTGCCAGCAGCTGGACTTTTAGCGGAAGTCGGGGGAATGAGCAGTTCTTC. Its protein is CASSWTFSGSRGNEQFF.

In this sample, this clone turned up once. This sequence joins TRBV5-6 and TRBJ2-7, with D possibly called TRBD1 or TRBD2 (6 bases each). Germline CDR1 SGHDT, CDR2 YYEEEE. The CDR3 spans 15 residues. The V end was cut by 1 base, the J end by 6 bases, with 17 bases between. This chain's CDR3 is CASSLRGDYDAEQYF. CDR3 nucleotides: TGTGCCAGCAGCTTGAGGGGGGATTATGACGCCGAGCAGTACTTC.